Following are 2 T cell receptor beta chains from one sample sequenced in a study of molecular identifiers for immune sequencing clone quantification. TCRdb called the PCR reads again in MiXCR, with one record for every CDR3 protein. The profile shows 85,000 to 100,000 distinct CDR3 sequences, 24% of them singletons. Sequencing input: naive CD8+ T cells from blood, with Jurkat cell RNA spiked in. Subset here: FACS-sorted CD8+CD4-CCR7+CD45RA+ naive T cells. Every receptor here comes from a human donor in good health. Some libraries in this study had Jurkat cell RNA spiked in.

Concerning this clonotype: It may be a read error: a sequence one base away is much more abundant. A read error is likely, as this CDR3 ends without the conserved phenylalanine or tryptophan. V is TRBV5-4 and J is TRBJ2-5; 9 bases are shared with TRBD1. Per the germline V gene, CDR1 is SGHNT and CDR2 is YYREEE (reference sequence). CDR3 size: 14 residues. Trimming took 2 bases from V and 7 from J; bases not matched to a gene: 6. CDR3 amino acids: CASSLWGQGGTQYL. The CDR3 nucleotides read TGTGCCAGCAGCTTATGGGGACAGGGTGGGACCCAGTACCTC.

In this sample, this clonotype turned up many times. The chain is built from TRBV5-1 and TRBJ2-7; TRBD2 matches 7 bases. The CDR3 sequence is 16 residues long. Germline values: CDR1 SGHRS, CDR2 YFSETQ. With V trimmed by 0 bases and J by 2 bases, 8 bases remained unmatched. The CDR3 region has the DNA TGCGCCAGCAGCTTGGGCGCGGGGGTTAGTCCCTACGAGCAGTACTTC. Translated: CASSLGAGVSPYEQYF.